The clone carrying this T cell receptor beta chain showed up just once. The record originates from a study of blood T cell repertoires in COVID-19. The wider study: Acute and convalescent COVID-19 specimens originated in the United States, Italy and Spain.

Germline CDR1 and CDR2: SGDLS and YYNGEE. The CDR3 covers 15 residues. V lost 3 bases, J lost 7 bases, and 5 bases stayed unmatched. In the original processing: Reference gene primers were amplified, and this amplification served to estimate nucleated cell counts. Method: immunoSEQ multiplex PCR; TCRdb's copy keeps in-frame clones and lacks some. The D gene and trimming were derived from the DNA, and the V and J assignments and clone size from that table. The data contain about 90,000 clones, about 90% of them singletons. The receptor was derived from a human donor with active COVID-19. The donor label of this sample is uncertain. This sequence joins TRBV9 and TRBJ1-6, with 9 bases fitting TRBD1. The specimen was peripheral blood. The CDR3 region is CASSGPGQGNSPLHF. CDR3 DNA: TGTGCCAGCAGCGGACCGGGACAGGGAAATTCACCCCTCCACTTT.